This T cell receptor (beta chain) is from a study of T cell changes during pregnancy in multiple sclerosis. The CDR3 runs 15 residues. Germline V gene sequence: CDR1 MDHEN, CDR2 SYDVKM. The V and J ends lost 4 bases and 4 bases, in that order; junction bases with no gene match: 7. TCRdb's table, derived via immunoSEQ multiplex PCR, lists solely in-frame clones and lacks some. The table includes around 66,000 clones, roughly 91% detected once. The rearrangement uses TRBV28 and TRBJ1-3; 7 bases align to TRBD1. Sequences were derived from peripheral blood, sampled in the third trimester of pregnancy. The receptor was derived from a female donor in good health, enrolled as a control in a pregnancy study. The CDR3 region is CASSSYRGPGNTIYF. The CDR3 coding sequence is TGTGCCAGCAGTTCCTACAGGGGACCAGGAAACACCATATATTTT.